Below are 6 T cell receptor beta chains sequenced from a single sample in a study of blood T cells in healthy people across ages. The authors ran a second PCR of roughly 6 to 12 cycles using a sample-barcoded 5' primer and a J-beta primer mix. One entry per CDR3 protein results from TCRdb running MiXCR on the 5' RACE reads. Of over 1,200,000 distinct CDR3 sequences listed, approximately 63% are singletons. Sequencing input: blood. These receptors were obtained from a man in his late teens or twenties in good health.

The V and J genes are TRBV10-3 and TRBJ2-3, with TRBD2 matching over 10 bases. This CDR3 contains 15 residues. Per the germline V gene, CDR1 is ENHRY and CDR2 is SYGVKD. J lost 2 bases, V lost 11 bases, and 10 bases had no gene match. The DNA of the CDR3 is TGTGCCGGAGGGGGTACTAGCGGGAACACAGATACGCAGTATTTT. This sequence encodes CAGGGTSGNTDTQYF.

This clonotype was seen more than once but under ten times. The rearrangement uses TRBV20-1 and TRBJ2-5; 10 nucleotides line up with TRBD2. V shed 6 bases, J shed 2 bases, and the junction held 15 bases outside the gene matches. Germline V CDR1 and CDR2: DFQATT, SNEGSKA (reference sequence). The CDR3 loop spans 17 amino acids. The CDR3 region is CSARGQREGEFQETQYF. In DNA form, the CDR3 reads TGCAGTGCCCGAGGCCAGCGGGAGGGGGAATTTCAAGAGACCCAGTACTTC.

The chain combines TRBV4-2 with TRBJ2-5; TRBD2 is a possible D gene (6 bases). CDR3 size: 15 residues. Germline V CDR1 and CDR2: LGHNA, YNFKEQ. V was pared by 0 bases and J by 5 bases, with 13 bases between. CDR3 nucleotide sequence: TGTGCCAGCAGCCAAGACTATGGGGACTGGGAGACCCAGTACTTC. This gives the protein CASSQDYGDWETQYF.

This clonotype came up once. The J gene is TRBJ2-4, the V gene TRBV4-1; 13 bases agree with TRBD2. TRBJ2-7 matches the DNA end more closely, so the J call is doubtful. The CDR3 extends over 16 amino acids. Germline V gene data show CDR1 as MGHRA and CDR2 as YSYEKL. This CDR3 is CASSQGRTSGSYEQYF. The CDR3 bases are TGCGCCAGCAGCCAGGGGCGGACTAGCGGGAGCTACGAGCAGTACTTC.

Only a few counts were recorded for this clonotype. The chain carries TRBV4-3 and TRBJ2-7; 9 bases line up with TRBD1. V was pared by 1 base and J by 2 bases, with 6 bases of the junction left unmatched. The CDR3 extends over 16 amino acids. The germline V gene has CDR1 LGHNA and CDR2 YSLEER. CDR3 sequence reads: CASSQATGGTTYEQYF. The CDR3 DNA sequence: TGCGCCAGCAGCCAAGCTACAGGGGGCACAACCTACGAGCAGTACTTC.

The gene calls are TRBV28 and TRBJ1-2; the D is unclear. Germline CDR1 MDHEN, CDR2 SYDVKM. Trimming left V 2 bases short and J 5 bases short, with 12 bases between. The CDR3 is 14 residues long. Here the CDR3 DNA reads TGTGCCAGCAGTTTAGATGGAAGGTTGTATGGCTACACCTTC. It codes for CASSLDGRLYGYTF.